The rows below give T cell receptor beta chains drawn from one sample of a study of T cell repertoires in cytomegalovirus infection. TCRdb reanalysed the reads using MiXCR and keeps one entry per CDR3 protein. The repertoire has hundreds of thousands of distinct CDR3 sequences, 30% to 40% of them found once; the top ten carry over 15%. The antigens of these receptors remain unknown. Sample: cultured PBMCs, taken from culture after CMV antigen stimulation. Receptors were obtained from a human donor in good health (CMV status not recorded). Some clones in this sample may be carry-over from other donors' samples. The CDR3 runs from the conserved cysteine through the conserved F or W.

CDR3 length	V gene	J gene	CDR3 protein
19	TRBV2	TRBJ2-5	CASSDWGQGLLPSQETQYF
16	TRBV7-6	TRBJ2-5	CASSLSGGLGVETQYF
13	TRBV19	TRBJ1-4	CASTPRMREKLFF
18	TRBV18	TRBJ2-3	CASSPLATSGSISDTQYF
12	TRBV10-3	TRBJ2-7	CAISEGDYEQYF
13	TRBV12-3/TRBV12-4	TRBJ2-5	CASSLDRGVTQYF
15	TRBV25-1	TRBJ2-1	CASSEWGTSIDEQFF
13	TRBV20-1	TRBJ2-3	CSAGGTEADTQYF
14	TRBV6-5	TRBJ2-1	CASSSPFSYNEQFF
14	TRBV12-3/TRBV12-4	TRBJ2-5	CASSPHPAVRTQYF
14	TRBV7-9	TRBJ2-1	CASSLESSGTRQFF
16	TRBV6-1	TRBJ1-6	CASSEDRTVLHSPLHF
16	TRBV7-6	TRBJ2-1	CASSLAGTGPGNEQFF
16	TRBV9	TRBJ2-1	CASSPRASITYNEQFF
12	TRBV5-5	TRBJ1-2	CASSLVEQRYTF
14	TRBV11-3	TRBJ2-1	CASSRTGPDNEQFF
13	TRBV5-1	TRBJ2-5	CASSPVVEETQYF
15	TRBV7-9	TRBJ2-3	CASSQRDRGTDTQYF
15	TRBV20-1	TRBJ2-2	CSARRTSGIAGELFF
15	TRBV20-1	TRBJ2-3	CSARDGGEGALTQYF
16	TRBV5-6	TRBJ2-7	CASSLGWDRSTYEQYF
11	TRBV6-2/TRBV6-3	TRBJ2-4	CASGQGGIQYF
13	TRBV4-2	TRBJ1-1	CASSQDWTTEAFF
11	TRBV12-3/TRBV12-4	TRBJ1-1	CASSSEGGAFF
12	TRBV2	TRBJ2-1	CASNKLGGEQFF
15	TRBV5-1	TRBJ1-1	CASRLLRGGNTEAFF
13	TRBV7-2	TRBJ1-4	CASSFSQGEKLFF
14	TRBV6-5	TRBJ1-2	CASSYGGNVYGYTF
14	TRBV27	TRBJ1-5	CASSVTGARQPQHF
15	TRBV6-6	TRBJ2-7	CASSWDRATTKEQYF
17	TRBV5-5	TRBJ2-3	CASSYRDRVGATDTQYF
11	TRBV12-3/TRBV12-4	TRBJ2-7	CASSNPHEQYF
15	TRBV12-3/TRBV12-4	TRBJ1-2	CASSLRSAANYGYTF
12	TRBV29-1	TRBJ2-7	CSVARGSYEQYF
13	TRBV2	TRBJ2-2	CASPAGSTGELFF
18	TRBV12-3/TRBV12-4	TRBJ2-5	CASSLRFLLAGGVETQYF
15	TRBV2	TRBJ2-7	CASSEGTSSSYEQYF
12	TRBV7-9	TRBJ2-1	CASSPLGREQFF
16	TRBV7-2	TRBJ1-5	CASSAWTGLSNQPQHF
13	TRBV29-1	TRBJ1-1	CSVEGRQNTEAFF
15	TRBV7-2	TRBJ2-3	CASSRTSGGLDTQYF
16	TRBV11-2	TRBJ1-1	CASSIRTGAMNTEAFF
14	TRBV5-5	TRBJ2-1	CASSLERTYNEQFF
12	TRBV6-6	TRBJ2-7	CASGLGLHEQYF
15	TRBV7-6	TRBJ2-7	CASSHRTSGSREQYF
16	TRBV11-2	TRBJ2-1	CASSSISGVSYNEQFF
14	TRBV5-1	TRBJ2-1	CASSSSDRGNEQFF
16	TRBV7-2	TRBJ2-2	CASSPPGGTNTGELFF
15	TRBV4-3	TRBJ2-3	CASSQVSAPAGTQYF
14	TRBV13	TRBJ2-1	CASSRRDSYNEQFF
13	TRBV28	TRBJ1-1	CASSSGQLTEAFF
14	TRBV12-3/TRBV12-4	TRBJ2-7	CASSSGVGVYEQYF
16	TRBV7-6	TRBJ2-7	CASSPRRGRANYEQYF
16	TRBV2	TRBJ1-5	CASSGRRAHSNQPQHF